A single sample gave rise to the 6 T cell receptor beta chains below, sequenced in a study of T cell clonotyping in hematopoietic cell transplantation. Profiling relied on immunoSEQ multiplex PCR, and the TCRdb table lists in-frame clones only, not all of them. The repertoire consists of roughly 9,100 clones, with 80% to 95% occurring once and the leading ten covering more than 5.5%. Sample: PBMCs, taken 100 days after allogeneic stem cell transplant. These TCRs come from a male patient aged 45 to 59 who had an allogeneic stem cell transplant from a related donor, so T cells may come from the graft donor. Some clones in this sample may be carry-over from other donors' samples.

This sequence joins TRBV7-9 and TRBJ1-4; D not certain. The V end was cut by 0 bases, the J end by 8 bases, with 7 bases between. Germline assignment: CDR1 SEHNR and CDR2 FQNEAQ (reference sequence). The CDR3 is made up of 13 amino acids. CDR3 DNA: TGTGCCAGCAGCTTAGCCATGGGGGAAAAACTGTTTTTT. Its translation: CASSLAMGEKLFF.

This chain links TRBV6-5 with TRBJ2-2; TRBD1 is a possible D gene (7 bases). Trimming removed 9 bases at V and 4 bases at J, with 12 bases between. The CDR3 totals 13 residues. CDR1 is MNHEY, CDR2 SVGAGI, per germline. CDR3 bases: TGTGCCAGTTCGGAGGGGGCCACCGGGGAGCTGTTTTTT. This translates into CASSEGATGELFF.

This clone was seen more than once but under ten times. This sequence joins TRBV11-2 and TRBJ2-7, with 8 bases identical to TRBD2. CDR1 and CDR2 (germline): SGHAT, FQNNGV. This CDR3 comprises 17 residues. With V trimmed by 5 bases and J by 2 bases, 14 bases remained unmatched. The CDR3 DNA reads as TGTGCCAGCAGCGAAACCCTACTAGCGGACCAGCCCTACGAGCAGTACTTC. Translation: CASSETLLADQPYEQYF.

V gene TRBV28 combines with J gene TRBJ1-2; 7 positions agree with TRBD1. This CDR3 is built from 15 residues. With V trimmed by 5 bases and J by 6 bases, 12 bases remained unmatched. Per the germline V gene, CDR1 is MDHEN and CDR2 is SYDVKM. CDR3 sequence: CASSIGQALNHGYTF. The CDR3 DNA reads TGTGCCAGCAGTATCGGACAGGCCTTAAACCATGGCTACACCTTC.

This clone was seen a handful of times. CDR3 coding DNA: TGTGCCTGGCCGCCGCCCCAGCATTTT. It codes for CAWPPPQHF. The chain links TRBV30 to TRBJ1-5; D is uncertain. The CDR3 spans 9 residues. V was pared by 5 bases and J by 9 bases, with 5 bases between. Germline CDR1 GTSNPN, CDR2 SVGIG (reference sequence).

V and J are TRBV7-3 and TRBJ1-2, with D unclear. The germline V gene has CDR1 SGHTA and CDR2 FQGTGA. Trimming removed 2 bases at V and 0 bases at J, with 4 bases between. This CDR3 has 13 residues. This CDR3 reads CASSLAPNYGYTF. The CDR3 nucleotides are TGTGCCAGCAGCTTAGCCCCTAACTATGGCTACACCTTC.